The 2 T cell receptor beta chains below all came from one sample that was sequenced in a study of blood T cell repertoires in COVID-19. Profiling relied on immunoSEQ multiplex PCR, and the TCRdb table lists in-frame clones only, not all of them. The sample shows a few hundred thousand clones, about 92% of them seen only once. The sample consisted of PBMCs or T cells enriched from blood (not recorded which). The receptors stem from a woman aged 25 to 45 who had recovered from COVID-19.

The chain recombines TRBV19 with TRBJ1-3; the match to TRBD1 covers 8 bases. V trimming: 8 bases; J trimming: 1 base; junction bases outside the gene matches: 1. Per germline, CDR1 LNHDA and CDR2 SQIVND (reference sequence). This CDR3 comprises 13 residues. CDR3 coding DNA: TGTGCCAGTGGACAGGGATCTGGAAACACCATATATTTT. Residues: CASGQGSGNTIYF.

The chain links TRBV28 to TRBJ1-6, with D hard to call. This CDR3 is 12 amino acids long. Trimming stripped 4 bases from V and 11 bases from J, with 9 bases between. Germline-derived CDR1 and CDR2 are MDHEN and SYDVKM. As DNA, the CDR3 is TGTGCCAGCAGTTCAACGGGGACACCCCTCCACTTT. Amino acids: CASSSTGTPLHF. Combining the CDR3 with reference TRBV28 and TRBJ1-6 gives the whole variable domain DVKVTQSSRYLVKRTGEKVFLECVQDMDHENMFWYRQDPGLGLRLIYFSYDVKMKEKGDIPEGYSVSREKKERFSLILESASTNQTSMYLCASSSTGTPLHFGNGTRLTVT.